The clone carrying this T cell receptor beta chain occurred many times. The antigen is undetermined. CDR3 length equals 15 residues. V lost 4 bases to trimming and J lost 3 bases; unmatched junction nucleotides: 1. From germline, CDR1 is MNHEY and CDR2 SVGEGT. The sample originates from a study of T cell repertoires in cytomegalovirus infection. Study-level information: From public TCR beta signatures came an indication of both CMV infection and matching HLA type.

General study results and limits: CMV-specific TCR beta clonotypes restricted by HLA-C were the ones dominating the ex vivo response. There were carriers of CMV plus the relevant HLA, and cumulative public TCR beta family frequency identified them.

TCRdb recomputed calls from the reads with MiXCR, one row per CDR3 protein. The sample holds more than 400,000 distinct CDR3 sequences, more than 25% seen once. The rearrangement uses TRBV6-2 or TRBV6-3 and TRBJ2-5; TRBD2 matches at 14 bases. The sequencing sample was made of PBMCs. This sequence originates from a human donor in good health (CMV status not recorded). Some clones in this sample may be carry-over from other donors' samples. The CDR3 reads CASSSGLAGEETQYF. Here the CDR3 DNA reads TGTGCCAGCAGTTCGGGACTAGCGGGAGAAGAGACCCAGTACTTC.